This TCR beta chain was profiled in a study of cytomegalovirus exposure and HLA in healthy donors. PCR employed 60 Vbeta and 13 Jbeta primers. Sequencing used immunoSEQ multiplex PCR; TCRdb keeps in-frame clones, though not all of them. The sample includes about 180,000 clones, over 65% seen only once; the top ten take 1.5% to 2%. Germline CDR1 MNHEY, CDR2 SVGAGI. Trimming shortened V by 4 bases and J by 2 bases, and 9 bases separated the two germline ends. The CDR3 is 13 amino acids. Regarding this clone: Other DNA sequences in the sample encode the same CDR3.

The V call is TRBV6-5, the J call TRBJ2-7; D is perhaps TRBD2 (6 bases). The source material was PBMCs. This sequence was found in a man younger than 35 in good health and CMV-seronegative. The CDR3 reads CASSWGGTYEQYF. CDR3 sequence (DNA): TGTGCCAGCAGTTGGGGAGGAACCTACGAGCAGTACTTC.